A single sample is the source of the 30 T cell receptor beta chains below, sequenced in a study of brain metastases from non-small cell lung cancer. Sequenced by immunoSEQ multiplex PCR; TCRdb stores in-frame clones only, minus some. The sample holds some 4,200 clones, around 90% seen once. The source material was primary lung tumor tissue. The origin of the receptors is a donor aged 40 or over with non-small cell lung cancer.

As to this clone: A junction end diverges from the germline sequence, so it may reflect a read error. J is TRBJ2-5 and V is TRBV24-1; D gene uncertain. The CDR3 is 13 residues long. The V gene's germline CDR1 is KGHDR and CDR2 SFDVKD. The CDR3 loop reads CAISGGPRETQYF. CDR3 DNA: TGTGCCATCAGTGGTGGTCCTAGGGAGACCCAGTACTTC.

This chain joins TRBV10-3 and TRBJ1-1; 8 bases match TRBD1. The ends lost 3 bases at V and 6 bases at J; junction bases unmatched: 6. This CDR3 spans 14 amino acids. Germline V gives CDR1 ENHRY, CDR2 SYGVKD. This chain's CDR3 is CAISDPDRGPEAFF. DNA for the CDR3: TGTGCCATCAGTGATCCAGACAGGGGACCTGAAGCTTTCTTT.

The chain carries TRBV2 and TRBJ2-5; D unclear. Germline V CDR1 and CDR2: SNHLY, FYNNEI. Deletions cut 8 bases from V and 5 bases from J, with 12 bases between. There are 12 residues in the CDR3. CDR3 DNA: TGTGCCAGCCTCCAGGCTGGGGAGACCCAGTACTTC. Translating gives CASLQAGETQYF.

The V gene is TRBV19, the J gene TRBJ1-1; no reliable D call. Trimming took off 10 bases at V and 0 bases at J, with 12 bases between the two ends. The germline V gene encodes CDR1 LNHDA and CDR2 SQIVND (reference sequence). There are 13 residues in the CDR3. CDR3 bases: TGTGCCACCCAAGGACGGCTGAACACTGAAGCTTTCTTT. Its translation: CATQGRLNTEAFF.

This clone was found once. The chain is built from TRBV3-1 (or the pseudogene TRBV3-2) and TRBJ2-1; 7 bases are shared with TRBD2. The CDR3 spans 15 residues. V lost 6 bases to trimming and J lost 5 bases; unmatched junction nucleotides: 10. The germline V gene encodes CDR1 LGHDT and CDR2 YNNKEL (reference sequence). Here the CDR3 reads CASRPPGLRNNEQFF. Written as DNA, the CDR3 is TGTGCCAGCAGACCTCCGGGACTACGAAACAATGAGCAGTTCTTC.

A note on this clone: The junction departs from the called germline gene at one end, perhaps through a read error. CDR3 loop: CASSPSGPNTEVFF. CDR3 coding DNA: TGTGCCAGCAGCCCCTCGGGGCCTAACACTGAAGTTTTCTTT. The gene calls are TRBV11-3 and TRBJ1-1, with D possibly being TRBD1 (5 bases). The CDR3 runs to 14 residues. Germline CDR1 is SGHNT and CDR2 is YENEEA.

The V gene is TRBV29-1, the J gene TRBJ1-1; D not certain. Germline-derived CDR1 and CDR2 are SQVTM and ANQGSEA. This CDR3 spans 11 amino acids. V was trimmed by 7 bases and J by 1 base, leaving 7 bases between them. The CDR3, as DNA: TGCAGCGGTCAATGGAACACTGAAGCTTTCTTT. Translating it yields CSGQWNTEAFF.

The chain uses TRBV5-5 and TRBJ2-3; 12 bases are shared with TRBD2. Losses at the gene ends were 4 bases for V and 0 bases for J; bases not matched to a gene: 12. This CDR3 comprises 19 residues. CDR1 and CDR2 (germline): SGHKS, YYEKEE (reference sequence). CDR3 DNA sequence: TGTGCCAGCAGCCCCCCACTAGCGGGGGGTCCCTCTAGCACAGATACGCAGTATTTT. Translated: CASSPPLAGGPSSTDTQYF.

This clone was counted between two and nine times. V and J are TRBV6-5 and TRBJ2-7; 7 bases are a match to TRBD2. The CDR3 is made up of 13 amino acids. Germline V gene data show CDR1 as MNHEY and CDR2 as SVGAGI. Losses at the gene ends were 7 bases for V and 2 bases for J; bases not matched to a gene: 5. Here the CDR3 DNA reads TGTGCCAGCAAGAAAGCGGGGACCTACGAGCAGTACTTC. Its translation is CASKKAGTYEQYF.

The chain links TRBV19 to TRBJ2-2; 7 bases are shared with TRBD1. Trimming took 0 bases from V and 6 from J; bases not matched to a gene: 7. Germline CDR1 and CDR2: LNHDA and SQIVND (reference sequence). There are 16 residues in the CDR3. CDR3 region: CASSIEGGWNAGELFF. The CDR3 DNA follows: TGTGCCAGTAGTATAGAAGGGGGCTGGAATGCCGGGGAGCTGTTTTTT.

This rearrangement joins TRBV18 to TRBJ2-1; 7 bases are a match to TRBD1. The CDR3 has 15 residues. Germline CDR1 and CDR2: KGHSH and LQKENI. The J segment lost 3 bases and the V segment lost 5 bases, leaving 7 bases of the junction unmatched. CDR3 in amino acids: CASSDPGQFYNEQFF. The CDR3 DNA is TGTGCCAGCTCAGACCCGGGACAGTTCTACAATGAGCAGTTCTTC.

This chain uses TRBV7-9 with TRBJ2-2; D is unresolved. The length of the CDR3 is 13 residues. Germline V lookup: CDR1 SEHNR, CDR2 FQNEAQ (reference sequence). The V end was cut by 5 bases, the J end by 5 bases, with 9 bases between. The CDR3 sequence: CASSMAGTGELFF. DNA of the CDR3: TGTGCCAGCAGCATGGCAGGAACCGGGGAGCTGTTTTTT.

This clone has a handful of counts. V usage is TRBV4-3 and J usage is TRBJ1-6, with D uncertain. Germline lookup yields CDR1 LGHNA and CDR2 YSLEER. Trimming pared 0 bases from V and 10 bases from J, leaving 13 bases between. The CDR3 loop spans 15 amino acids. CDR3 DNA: TGCGCCAGCAGCCAAGATGAAGGGAAGGACTCACCCCTCCACTTT. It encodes CASSQDEGKDSPLHF.

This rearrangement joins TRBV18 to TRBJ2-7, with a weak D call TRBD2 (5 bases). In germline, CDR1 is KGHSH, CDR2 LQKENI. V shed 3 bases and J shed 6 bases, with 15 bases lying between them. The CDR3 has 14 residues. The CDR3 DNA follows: TGTGCCAGCTCACCCCTACAAACCCGGGGCGAGCAGTACTTC. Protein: CASSPLQTRGEQYF.

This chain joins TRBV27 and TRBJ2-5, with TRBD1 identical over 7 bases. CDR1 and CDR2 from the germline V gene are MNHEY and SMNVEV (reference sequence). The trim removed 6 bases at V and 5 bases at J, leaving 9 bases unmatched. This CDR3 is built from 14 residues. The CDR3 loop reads CASRDRGRMETQYF. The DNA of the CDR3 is TGTGCCAGCAGAGATAGGGGGCGCATGGAGACCCAGTACTTC.

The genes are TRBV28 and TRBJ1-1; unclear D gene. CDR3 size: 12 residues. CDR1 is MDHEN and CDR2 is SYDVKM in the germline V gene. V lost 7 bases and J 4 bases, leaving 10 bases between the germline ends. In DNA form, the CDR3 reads TGTGCCAGCACTGCATTTGGCACTGAAGCTTTCTTT. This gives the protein CASTAFGTEAFF.

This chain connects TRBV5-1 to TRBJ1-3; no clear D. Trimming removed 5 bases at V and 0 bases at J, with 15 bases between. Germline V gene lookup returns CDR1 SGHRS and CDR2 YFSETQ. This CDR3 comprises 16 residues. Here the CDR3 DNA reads TGCGCCAGCAGTCATGGGCGGACCATCTCTGGAAACACCATATATTTT. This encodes CASSHGRTISGNTIYF.

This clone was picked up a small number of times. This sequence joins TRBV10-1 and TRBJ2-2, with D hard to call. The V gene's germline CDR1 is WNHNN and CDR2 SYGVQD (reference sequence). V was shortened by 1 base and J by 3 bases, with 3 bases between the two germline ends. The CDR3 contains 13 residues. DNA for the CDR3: TGCGCCAGCAGTGAGTTCCACACCGGGGAGCTGTTTTTT. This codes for CASSEFHTGELFF.

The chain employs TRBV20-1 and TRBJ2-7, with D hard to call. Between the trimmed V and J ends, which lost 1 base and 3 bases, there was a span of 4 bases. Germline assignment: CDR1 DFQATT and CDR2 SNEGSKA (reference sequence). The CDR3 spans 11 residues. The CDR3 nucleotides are TGCAGTGCTAGAGGGGACTACGAGCAGTACTTC. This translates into CSARGDYEQYF.

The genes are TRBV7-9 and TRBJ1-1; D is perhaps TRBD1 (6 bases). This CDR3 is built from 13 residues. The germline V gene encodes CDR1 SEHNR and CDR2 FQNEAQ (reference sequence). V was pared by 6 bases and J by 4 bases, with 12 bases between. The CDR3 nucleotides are TGTGCCAGCAGAGGGGGATTTGTCACTGAAGCTTTCTTT. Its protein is CASRGGFVTEAFF.

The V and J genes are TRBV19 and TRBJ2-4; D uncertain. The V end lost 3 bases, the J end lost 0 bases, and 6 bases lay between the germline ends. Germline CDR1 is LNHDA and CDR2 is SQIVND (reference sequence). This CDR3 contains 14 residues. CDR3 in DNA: TGTGCCAGTAGTATGGCCCTAGCCAAAAACATTCAGTACTTC. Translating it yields CASSMALAKNIQYF.

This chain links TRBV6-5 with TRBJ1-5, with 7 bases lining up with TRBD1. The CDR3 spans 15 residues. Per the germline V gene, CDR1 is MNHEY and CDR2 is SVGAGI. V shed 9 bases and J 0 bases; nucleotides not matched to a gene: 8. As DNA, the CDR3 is TGTGCCAGTATCTCAGGGGGGACTAGCAATCAGCCCCAGCATTTT. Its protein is CASISGGTSNQPQHF.

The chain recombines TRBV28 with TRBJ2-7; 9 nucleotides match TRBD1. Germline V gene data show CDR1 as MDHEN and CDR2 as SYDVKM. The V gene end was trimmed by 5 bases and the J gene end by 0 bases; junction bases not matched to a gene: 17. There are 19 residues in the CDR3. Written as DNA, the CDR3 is TGTGCCAGCAGTCCTCGGACAGGGGCCAGTGTTACCTACTCCTACGAGCAGTACTTC. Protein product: CASSPRTGASVTYSYEQYF.

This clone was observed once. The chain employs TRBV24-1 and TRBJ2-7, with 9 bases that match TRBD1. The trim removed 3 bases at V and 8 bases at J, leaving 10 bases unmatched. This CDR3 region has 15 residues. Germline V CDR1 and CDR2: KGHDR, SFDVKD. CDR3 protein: CATSDPGTGFNKQYF. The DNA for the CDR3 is TGTGCCACCAGTGATCCCGGGACAGGGTTTAACAAGCAGTACTTC.

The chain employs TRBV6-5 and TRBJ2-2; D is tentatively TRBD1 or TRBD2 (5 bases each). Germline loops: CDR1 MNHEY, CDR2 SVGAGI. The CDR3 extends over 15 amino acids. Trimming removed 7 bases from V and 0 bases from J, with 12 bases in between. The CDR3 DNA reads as TGTGCCAGCAAAAAGGGACGGGCGAACACCGGGGAGCTGTTTTTT. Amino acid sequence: CASKKGRANTGELFF.

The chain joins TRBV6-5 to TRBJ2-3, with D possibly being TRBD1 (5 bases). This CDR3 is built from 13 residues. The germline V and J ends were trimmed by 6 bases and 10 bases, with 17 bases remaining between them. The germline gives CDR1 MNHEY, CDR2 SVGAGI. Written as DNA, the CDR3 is TGTGCCAGCAGGATCAACCCAGGGCGATCGCAGTATTTT. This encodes CASRINPGRSQYF.

This CDR3 reads CASSLDRGGNIQYF. The CDR3 bases are TGTGCCAGCAGCTTAGACAGGGGAGGAAACATTCAGTACTTC. This chain joins TRBV7-9 and TRBJ2-4, with a possible D match to TRBD1 (7 bases). The CDR3 length is 14 residues. V dropped 1 base and J dropped 6 bases, with 10 bases sitting between them. In germline, CDR1 is SEHNR, CDR2 FQNEAQ (reference sequence).

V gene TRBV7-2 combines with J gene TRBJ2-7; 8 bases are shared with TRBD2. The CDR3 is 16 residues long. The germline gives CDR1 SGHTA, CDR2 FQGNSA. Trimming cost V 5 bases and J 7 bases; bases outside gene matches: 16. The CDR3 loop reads CASSLRGRGGQGEQYF. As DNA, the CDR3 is TGTGCCAGCAGCCTCCGGGGTCGCGGGGGGCAAGGGGAGCAGTACTTC. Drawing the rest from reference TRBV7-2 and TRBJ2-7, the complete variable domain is GAGVSQSPSNKVTEKGKDVELRCDPISGHTALYWYRQSLGQGLEFLIYFQGNSAPDKSGLPSDRFSAERTGGSVSTLTIQRTQQEDSAVYLCASSLRGRGGQGEQYFGPGTRLTVT.

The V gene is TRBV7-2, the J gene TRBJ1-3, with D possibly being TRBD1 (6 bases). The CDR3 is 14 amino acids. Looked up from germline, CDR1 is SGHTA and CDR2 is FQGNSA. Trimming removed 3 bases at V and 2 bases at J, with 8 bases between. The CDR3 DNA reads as TGTGCCAGCAGCTTCGGGGACACTGGAAACACCATATATTTT. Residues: CASSFGDTGNTIYF.

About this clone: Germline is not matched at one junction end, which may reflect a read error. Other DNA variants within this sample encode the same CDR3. CDR3 loop: CASRAGTGLAASSYNEQFF. The CDR3 region has the DNA TGTGCCAGCAGGGCGGGGACGGGACTAGCGGCAAGCTCCTACAATGAACAGTTCTTC. The V call is TRBV11-2, the J call TRBJ2-1, with 11 bases that match TRBD2. Germline V gene lookup returns CDR1 SGHAT and CDR2 FQNNGV. The CDR3 covers 19 residues.